These T cell receptor beta chains were read from a single sample in a study of blood T cell repertoires in COVID-19. Measured with immunoSEQ multiplex PCR; TCRdb has only the in-frame clones, and not every one. The sample has about 160,000 clones, roughly 83% seen once. Material: peripheral blood. Source of these receptors: a woman between 55 and 75 years old with acute or convalescent COVID-19. CDR3s include the opening cysteine and the closing phenylalanine or tryptophan. A D gene is named only where the DNA matches it firmly. The size field is filled for only some rows; it gives once, few, many or a size class.

abundance	v_gene	j_gene	d_gene	len	CDR3aa	CDR3nt
NA	TRBV4-3	TRBJ2-7	NA	16	CASSLSWGGYSYEQYF	TGCGCCAGCAGCCTATCGTGGGGCGGTTACTCCTACGAGCAGTACTTC
NA	TRBV5-8	TRBJ1-6	TRBD1	17	CASSLEGTGKSNSPLHF	TGTGCCAGCAGCTTGGAAGGGACAGGGAAGTCAAATTCACCCCTCCACTTT
NA	TRBV5-6	TRBJ1-2	TRBD1	18	CASSKAGTGTSHRYGYTF	TGTGCCAGCAGCAAGGCCGGGACAGGTACCTCTCATCGTTATGGCTACACCTTC
NA	TRBV11-2	TRBJ1-2	TRBD1	15	CASSLAGTGGYGYTF	TGTGCCAGCAGCTTAGCCGGGACAGGGGGTTATGGCTACACCTTC
NA	TRBV10-3	TRBJ1-5	TRBD1	14	CAISGTGGSQPQHF	TGTGCCATCAGTGGGACAGGGGGGAGTCAGCCCCAGCATTTT
NA	TRBV6-6	TRBJ2-7	TRBD1	15	CASRDGTGGFYEQYF	TGTGCCAGCAGGGACGGGACAGGGGGTTTTTACGAGCAGTACTTC
NA	TRBV4-3	TRBJ2-1	TRBD2	16	CASSQEPGTKGAEQFF	TGCGCCAGCAGCCAAGAGCCCGGGACTAAAGGGGCCGAGCAGTTCTTC
NA	TRBV7-3	TRBJ1-2	NA	14	CASSLMSSDYGYTF	TGTGCCAGCAGCTTAATGTCGTCAGACTATGGCTACACCTTC
few	TRBV19	TRBJ2-2	NA	15	CASSIRGGNTGELFF	TGTGCCAGTAGTATACGAGGGGGGAACACCGGGGAGCTGTTTTTT
NA	TRBV5-1	TRBJ1-1	NA	15	CASSYPGEMNTEAFF	TGCGCCAGCAGCTACCCCGGGGAGATGAACACTGAAGCTTTCTTT